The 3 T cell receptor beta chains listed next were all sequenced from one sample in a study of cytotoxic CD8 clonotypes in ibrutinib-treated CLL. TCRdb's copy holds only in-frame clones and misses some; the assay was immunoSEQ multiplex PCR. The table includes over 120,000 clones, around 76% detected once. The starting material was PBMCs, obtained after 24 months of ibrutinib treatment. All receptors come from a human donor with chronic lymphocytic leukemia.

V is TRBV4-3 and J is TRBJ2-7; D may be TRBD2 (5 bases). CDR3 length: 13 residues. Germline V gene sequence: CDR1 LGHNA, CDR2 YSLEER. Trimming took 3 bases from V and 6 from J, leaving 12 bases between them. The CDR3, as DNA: TGCGCCAGCAGCCAGGAGGTCCAGACCGAGCAGTACTTC. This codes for CASSQEVQTEQYF.

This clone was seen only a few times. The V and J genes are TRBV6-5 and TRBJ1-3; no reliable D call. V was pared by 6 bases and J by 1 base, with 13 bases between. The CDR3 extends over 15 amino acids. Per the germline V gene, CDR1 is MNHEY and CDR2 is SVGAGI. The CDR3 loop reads CASSHGEISGNTIYF. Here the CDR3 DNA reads TGTGCCAGCAGCCACGGGGAAATTTCTGGAAACACCATATATTTT.

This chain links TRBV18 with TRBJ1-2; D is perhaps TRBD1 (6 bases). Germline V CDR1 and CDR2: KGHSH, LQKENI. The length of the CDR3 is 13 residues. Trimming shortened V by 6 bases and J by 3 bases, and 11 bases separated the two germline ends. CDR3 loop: CASSSRGDYGYTF. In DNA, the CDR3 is TGTGCCAGCTCGTCCAGGGGAGACTATGGCTACACCTTC.